This TCR beta chain appears in the sequencing data of a study of blood T cell repertoires in COVID-19. As for the study in general: The United States, Italy and Spain were the sources of the acute and convalescent COVID-19 samples. PBMCs, B-cell-depleted T cells, or T cells provided the cDNA or gDNA that made up the material.

CDR3 length: 14 amino acids. The ends lost 2 bases at V and 6 bases at J; junction bases unmatched: 5. The germline V gene has CDR1 SGHRS and CDR2 YFSETQ. Original processing methods: The assay estimated nucleated cells by amplifying reference gene primers. Using immunoSEQ multiplex PCR, the repertoire was profiled, and TCRdb retains in-frame clones only, with some absent. That table is the source of V, J and clone size, and D and trimming were worked out from the DNA. The table has approximately 260,000 clones, 86% seen once; the top ten hold 3.6%. This clonotype originated in a man younger than 35 with active or convalescent COVID-19. Sequencing was carried out using peripheral blood. The V call is TRBV5-1, the J call TRBJ2-3; TRBD2 agrees at 8 bases. CDR3 region: CASSFRGGYDTQYF. The CDR3 DNA sequence: TGCGCCAGCAGCTTTCGGGGGGGCTATGATACGCAGTATTTT. The whole variable domain, filled in from reference TRBV5-1 and TRBJ2-3, reads KAGVTQTPRYLIKTRGQQVTLSCSPISGHRSVSWYQQTPGQGLQFLFEYFSETQRNKGNFPGRFSGRQFSNSRSEMNVSTLELGDSALYLCASSFRGGYDTQYFGPGTRLTVL.